The TCR beta chain under discussion was sequenced for a study of OX40 agonist ivuxolimab in advanced cancers. Germline-derived CDR1 and CDR2 are LNHDA and SQIVND (reference sequence). This CDR3 is built from 16 residues. Trimming removed 5 bases from V and 0 bases from J, with 14 bases in between. The data were produced by immunoSEQ multiplex PCR, yet TCRdb's version contains in-frame clones alone and is incomplete. Seen here are around 51,000 clones, around 87% observed once, and the top ten hold around a tenth. This clone was counted a single time. The clonotype comes from an adult with an advanced solid tumor such as melanoma, head and neck, liver or kidney cancer. V and J are TRBV19 and TRBJ1-5; D not resolved. The source material was CD4+ or CD8+ T cells sorted from blood, sampled in a trial of the OX40 agonist ivuxolimab. The CDR3 region is CASSLADYYSNQPQHF. CDR3 in DNA: TGTGCCAGTAGTCTGGCAGACTATTATAGCAATCAGCCCCAGCATTTT.